This passage covers 2 T cell receptor beta chains from one sample sequenced in a study of shared clonotypes between healthy human individuals. CD8 cells classed as naive were CD45RO-negative and positively selected for CCR7, excluding terminally differentiated effector memory CD45RA+ cells. Profiled with immunoSEQ multiplex PCR; TCRdb holds only in-frame clones, not every one. The sample records nearly 2 million clones, about 95% being singletons. Sequencing used naive CD8+ T cells sorted from blood. Receptors originate from a man between 18 and 35 years old in good health.

This clone was counted once. Other DNA sequences in this sample translate to the same CDR3. The V gene is TRBV11-2, the J gene TRBJ2-2; D remains ambiguous. The V end was cut by 0 bases, the J end by 5 bases, with 4 bases between. CDR3 length: 13 amino acids. Germline loops: CDR1 SGHAT, CDR2 FQNNGV. The CDR3, as DNA: TGTGCCAGCAGCTTAGATGTGACCGGGGAGCTGTTTTTT. This sequence encodes CASSLDVTGELFF.

This chain links TRBV14 with TRBJ2-3; 16 positions match TRBD2. Germline CDR1 and CDR2: SGHDN and FVKESK. The V and J ends lost 0 bases and 7 bases, in that order; junction bases with no gene match: 10. CDR3 length equals 19 residues. CDR3 amino acids: CASSQDPQGLAGGKNTQYF. The CDR3 region has the DNA TGTGCCAGCAGCCAAGATCCACAGGGACTAGCGGGGGGGAAAAATACGCAGTATTTT.